These T cell receptor beta chains were read from a single sample in a study of shared clonotypes between healthy human individuals. The repertoire was sequenced with immunoSEQ multiplex PCR; TCRdb's copy has only in-frame clones and lacks some. The profile covers 850,000 to 1,100,000 clones, with around three quarters appearing a single time and roughly 0.82% taken by the ten largest. The sample was memory CD4+ T cells from PBMCs. The receptor source for this set is a young man in good health. Some clones in this sample may be carry-over from other donors' samples. The CDR3 runs from the conserved cysteine through the conserved F or W. The D gene is left open where the match is weak.

v_call: TRBV7-3; d_call: TRBD2; cdr3_length: 16; j_call: TRBJ2-2; cdr3_aa: CASSPSGGSNTGELFF
v_call: TRBV9; d_call: .; cdr3_length: 15; j_call: TRBJ2-2; cdr3_aa: CASSVASGTAGELFF
v_call: TRBV5-1; d_call: TRBD2; cdr3_length: 14; j_call: TRBJ2-1; cdr3_aa: CASSLGGLYNEQFF
v_call: TRBV7-3; d_call: TRBD2; cdr3_length: 15; j_call: TRBJ2-1; cdr3_aa: CASSPGRGSYNEQFF
v_call: TRBV30; d_call: .; cdr3_length: 11; j_call: TRBJ2-7; cdr3_aa: CAWSVYYEQYF
v_call: TRBV9; d_call: .; cdr3_length: 15; j_call: TRBJ2-6; cdr3_aa: CASSPTRSGANVLTF
v_call: TRBV21-1; d_call: .; cdr3_length: 15; j_call: TRBJ2-7; cdr3_aa: CASSAQGGDSYEQYF
v_call: TRBV7-3; d_call: .; cdr3_length: 16; j_call: TRBJ2-1; cdr3_aa: CASSLNPGTDYNEQFF
v_call: TRBV7-2; d_call: .; cdr3_length: 15; j_call: TRBJ2-1; cdr3_aa: CASSPQSISYNEQFF
v_call: TRBV29-1; d_call: .; cdr3_length: 14; j_call: TRBJ2-6; cdr3_aa: CSVVSGSGANVLTF
v_call: TRBV5-4; d_call: .; cdr3_length: 14; j_call: TRBJ2-5; cdr3_aa: CASSLAGTQETQYF
v_call: TRBV7-9; d_call: .; cdr3_length: 15; j_call: TRBJ2-7; cdr3_aa: CASSQGGPSSYEQYF
v_call: TRBV29-1; d_call: .; cdr3_length: 11; j_call: TRBJ2-3; cdr3_aa: CSVSTVDTQYF
v_call: TRBV9; d_call: TRBD2; cdr3_length: 17; j_call: TRBJ2-2; cdr3_aa: CASSTGTSGMNTGELFF
v_call: TRBV28; d_call: .; cdr3_length: 12; j_call: TRBJ1-5; cdr3_aa: CASRRSLQPQHF
v_call: TRBV23-1; d_call: TRBD1; cdr3_length: 16; j_call: TRBJ2-1; cdr3_aa: CASSQSGRGRGNEQFF
v_call: TRBV10-3; d_call: TRBD2; cdr3_length: 17; j_call: TRBJ2-2; cdr3_aa: CAISNGLAGVLTGELFF
v_call: TRBV6-5; d_call: .; cdr3_length: 13; j_call: TRBJ2-5; cdr3_aa: CASRTTGTETQYF
v_call: TRBV2; d_call: .; cdr3_length: 14; j_call: TRBJ2-4; cdr3_aa: CACVRGRGKNIQYF
v_call: TRBV4-1; d_call: TRBD2; cdr3_length: 16; j_call: TRBJ2-1; cdr3_aa: CASSQDSAGARNEQFF
v_call: TRBV5-1; d_call: .; cdr3_length: 15; j_call: TRBJ1-3; cdr3_aa: CASSPRESAGNTIYF
v_call: TRBV14; d_call: .; cdr3_length: 20; j_call: TRBJ1-2; cdr3_aa: CASSQTSRQSPTVRLDGYTF
v_call: TRBV11-3; d_call: .; cdr3_length: 14; j_call: TRBJ2-7; cdr3_aa: CASSQQGSSYEQYF
v_call: TRBV28; d_call: .; cdr3_length: 14; j_call: TRBJ2-7; cdr3_aa: CASSPLGETYEQYF
v_call: TRBV28; d_call: TRBD1; cdr3_length: 15; j_call: TRBJ2-7; cdr3_aa: CASSSQTGGIREQYF
v_call: TRBV19; d_call: .; cdr3_length: 14; j_call: TRBJ2-7; cdr3_aa: CASSIRGRTYEQYF
v_call: TRBV7-8; d_call: TRBD2; cdr3_length: 14; j_call: TRBJ2-7; cdr3_aa: CASSFDREEYEQYF
v_call: TRBV13; d_call: .; cdr3_length: 13; j_call: TRBJ1-5; cdr3_aa: CASSLGKGRPQHF